Shown below are 10 T cell receptor beta chains from a single sample sequenced in a study of T cell clonality in common variable immunodeficiency. Overall study findings and caveats: Common variable immunodeficiency TCR beta sequences reportedly had fewer deletions and N-nucleotide insertions.

These receptors are not linked to any known antigen. Generated by immunoSEQ multiplex PCR, the TCRdb table keeps only in-frame clones and is missing some. The data show approximately 29,000 clones, with none appearing a single time. The sequencing sample was made of peripheral blood mononuclear cells. These receptors were taken from a human donor with common variable immunodeficiency.

This clone was counted at least ten times. CDR3 bases read: TGCAGTGCTCCGGGACAGGGGAAAAACAATGAG. It is translated as CSAPGQGKNNE. The CDR3, in full, reads CSAPGQGKNNEQFF. This rearrangement joins TRBV20-1 to TRBJ2-1, with TRBD1 matching over 10 bases. The read stops 3 residues short of the end of the CDR3; the missing end is completed from the germline J gene. V dropped 5 bases and J dropped 5; count of bases not matched to a gene: 6. Germline CDR1 is DFQATT and CDR2 is SNEGSKA (reference sequence). The CDR3 contains 14 residues.

In the case of this clone: Read coverage stops 3 residues before the CDR3 terminus; the germline J gene supplies the remainder. V is TRBV7-8 and J is TRBJ2-1; D gene uncertain. CDR1 SGHVS and CDR2 FQNEAQ come from the germline V gene. Trimming removed 3 bases at V and 5 bases at J, with 14 bases between. CDR3 length: 15 amino acids. CDR3 loop: CASSLAVKLHNEQFF. CDR3 DNA, as far as it was read: TGTGCCAGCAGCTTGGCGGTGAAACTGCACAATGAG.

Of note for this clone: The read ends 3 residues shy of where the CDR3 ends; the end is completed using the germline J gene. The chain has TRBV20-1 and TRBJ2-1, with TRBD2 matching over 13 bases. The CDR3 contains 19 residues. After removal of 3 bases from V and 1 base from J, the junction contained 12 bases not matched to a gene. Germline CDR1 and CDR2: DFQATT and SNEGSKA (reference sequence). CDR3 DNA (partial): TGCAGTGCTAGTGCCTCAGGGACTAGCGGGATTTTGTCCTACAATGAG. Its translation is CSASASGTSGILSYNE. The complete CDR3 reads CSASASGTSGILSYNEQFF.

This clone was recorded many times. The read terminates 3 residues before the CDR3 end, so the remaining end is supplied by the germline J gene. This sequence joins TRBV20-1 and TRBJ2-7; D is undetermined. Trimming removed 3 bases from V and 4 bases from J, with 13 bases in between. CDR3 length equals 13 residues. The germline V gene encodes CDR1 DFQATT and CDR2 SNEGSKA (reference sequence). The chain's CDR3 is CSARERLAYEQYF. The CDR3 DNA, read in part, is TGCAGTGCTAGGGAACGACTTGCATACGAG.

In this sample, this clone turned up many times. Read sequence stops 3 residues before the CDR3 end, and the germline J gene provides the missing end. The genes are TRBV18 and TRBJ1-5, with D possibly TRBD1 on 6 matching bases. V lost 5 bases and J lost 3, with 14 bases in between. CDR1 KGHSH and CDR2 LQKENI come from the germline V gene. There are 15 residues in the CDR3. The CDR3 bases that were read are TGTGCCAGCTCAAGGGGAGGGGGTCTCAATCAGCCC. Amino acid sequence: CASSRGGGLNQP. The full CDR3 protein is CASSRGGGLNQPQHF.

The sample holds many counts of this clone. The read terminates 3 residues before the CDR3 end, so the remaining end is supplied by the germline J gene. J is TRBJ1-6 and V is TRBV5-4, with D possibly matching TRBD1 (5 bases). From germline, CDR1 is SGHNT and CDR2 YYREEE (reference sequence). This CDR3 region has 15 residues. Trimming shortened V by 0 bases and J by 10 bases, and 14 bases separated the two germline ends. CDR3 DNA, as far as it was read: TGTGCCAGCAGCTTGGATTCAGGGTTAGGATCACCC. It is translated as CASSLDSGLGSP. The CDR3 in its entirety is CASSLDSGLGSPLHF.

With regard to this clone: The sequence runs out 3 residues before the end of the CDR3; the remainder is reconstructed from the germline J gene. The chain uses TRBV7-2 and TRBJ1-3, with 8 bases matching TRBD1. Germline CDR1 SGHTA, CDR2 FQGNSA. Trimming at V came to 3 bases and at J to 3 bases, leaving 4 bases not matched to a gene. The CDR3 loop spans 15 amino acids. The CDR3: CASSLTGDFGNTIYF. The sequenced part of the CDR3 DNA is TGTGCCAGCAGCTTGACAGGGGACTTTGGAAACACC.

In regard to this clone: The CDR3 extends 3 residues past the end of the read, so its final part is completed from the germline J gene. J is TRBJ2-7 and V is TRBV13; TRBD2 agrees at 9 bases. Germline V gene sequence: CDR1 PRHDT, CDR2 FYEKMQ (reference sequence). The V gene end was trimmed by 2 bases and the J gene end by 2 bases; junction bases not matched to a gene: 4. This CDR3 is 15 amino acids long. CDR3 DNA, as far as it was read: TGTGCCAGCAGCTTATGGGCTAGCGGGGCCTACGAG. Its translation: CASSLWASGAYE. The CDR3 reads in full as CASSLWASGAYEQYF.

The sample holds a few counts of this clone. The read is 3 residues too short to cover the CDR3 end, so that end is filled in from the germline J gene. The chain uses TRBV19 and TRBJ1-1; 7 bases agree with TRBD1. Germline values: CDR1 LNHDA, CDR2 SQIVND (reference sequence). The CDR3 covers 15 residues. V shed 5 bases, J shed 0 bases, and the junction held 6 bases outside the gene matches. The sequenced CDR3 bases are TGTGCCAGTAGTGGAACCGGGACAGTGAACACTGAA. It translates to CASSGTGTVNTE. The full CDR3 protein reads CASSGTGTVNTEAFF.

A few counts support this clone. The read finishes 3 residues shy of the CDR3 end, and the germline J gene is used to complete it. V is TRBV7-9 and J is TRBJ2-7; tentatively, D is TRBD1 (6 bases). Trimming cost V 3 bases and J 6 bases, with 18 bases left between them. This CDR3 comprises 15 residues. Germline values: CDR1 SEHNR, CDR2 FQNEAQ (reference sequence). Partial CDR3 DNA: TGTGCCAGCAGCTTCCTGGGGGCAGTAGTGGGCGAG. As protein: CASSFLGAVVGE. The CDR3 in its entirety is CASSFLGAVVGEQYF.